The 27 T cell receptor beta chains below come from one sample, sequenced in a study of graft-versus-host responses after intestinal transplantation (dated by TCRdb to 2020 to 2023). The protocol used for the library was the immunoSEQ multiplex PCR assay. TCRdb holds this immuneACCESS table with in-frame rearrangements only. Some clones are missing; in checked studies, unresolved V genes explain under half, and the rest has no known cause. A total of about 97,000 clones appear in this sample, about 93% of them only once. Jointly, the top ten make up 15% to 20% of the sample. The input for sequencing was PBMCs, taken approximately 420 days after intestinal transplant. The receptor source for this set is a human patient who received an intestinal transplant, so some T cells may come from the graft donor.

V gene TRBV6-4 combines with J gene TRBJ2-3; D perhaps matches TRBD2 (7 bases). Deletions cut 2 bases from V and 4 bases from J, with 13 bases between. Germline values: CDR1 MRHNA, CDR2 SNTAGT. The CDR3 extends over 15 amino acids. The CDR3 protein is CASSDGRGGADTQYF. The CDR3 DNA sequence: TGTGCCAGCAGTGACGGAAGGGGGGGTGCAGATACGCAGTATTTT.

This clone was seen just once. This chain connects TRBV2 to TRBJ1-2; the D gene is possibly TRBD1 (6 bases). This CDR3 is 15 amino acids long. Germline V lookup: CDR1 SNHLY, CDR2 FYNNEI. The V gene lost 8 bases and the J gene lost 3 bases, with 19 bases spanning the gap. The CDR3 DNA sequence: TGTGCCAGCCCGATCGGGGGCTCGGGGGACTATGGCTACACCTTC. Translating it yields CASPIGGSGDYGYTF.

This rearrangement joins TRBV19 to TRBJ2-5; TRBD2 aligns across 12 bases. Germline CDR1 LNHDA, CDR2 SQIVND (reference sequence). Trimming cost V 7 bases and J 4 bases; bases outside gene matches: 7. CDR3 length: 15 amino acids. CDR3 residues: CASTKLAGGRETQYF. The CDR3 DNA reads as TGTGCCAGTACAAAACTAGCGGGGGGACGAGAGACCCAGTACTTC.

V usage is TRBV18 and J usage is TRBJ1-2; weak D call: TRBD1 (6 bases). The CDR3 runs 15 residues. CDR1 is KGHSH, CDR2 LQKENI, per germline. Trimming cost V 4 bases and J 6 bases, with 18 bases left between them. CDR3 in DNA: TGTGCCAGCTCACGGTCCGGGACACCATCTGATGGCTACACCTTC. Encoded protein: CASSRSGTPSDGYTF.

The chain carries TRBV7-8 and TRBJ2-6; 8 nucleotides line up with TRBD1. This CDR3 comprises 16 residues. Trimming cost V 4 bases and J 4 bases; bases outside gene matches: 6. Germline lookup yields CDR1 SGHVS and CDR2 FQNEAQ. The CDR3 DNA follows: TGTGCCAGCAGCTCAAGGACAGGGACGGGGGCCAACGTCCTGACTTTC. Its translation: CASSSRTGTGANVLTF.

This chain uses TRBV5-6 with TRBJ1-6, with a weak D call TRBD1 (6 bases). This CDR3 is built from 15 residues. In germline, CDR1 is SGHDT, CDR2 YYEEEE. V shed 4 bases and J shed 10 bases, with 18 bases lying between them. Here the CDR3 reads CASSPFAGEGSPLHF. CDR3 DNA sequence: TGTGCCAGCAGCCCCTTCGCAGGGGAGGGGTCACCCCTCCACTTT.

The chain links TRBV19 to TRBJ2-2; 8 bases fit TRBD1. CDR3 length equals 12 residues. Germline V gene sequence: CDR1 LNHDA, CDR2 SQIVND (reference sequence). V lost 1 base to trimming and J lost 13 bases; unmatched junction nucleotides: 2. CDR3 sequence (DNA): TGTGCCAGTAGTATAGGGGACAGGAGGCTGTTTTTT. This gives the protein CASSIGDRRLFF.

A few counts support this clone. Germline and junction disagree at one end, which may indicate a read error. The chain joins TRBV6-5 to TRBJ2-3, with D tentatively TRBD1 (6 bases). Germline V gene data show CDR1 as MNHEY and CDR2 as SVGAGI. The CDR3 loop spans 12 amino acids. CDR3 DNA: TGTGCCAGCAGACAGGGCACGGATACGCAGTATTTT. Protein sequence: CASRQGTDTQYF.

V gene TRBV5-1 combines with J gene TRBJ1-6; a possible D gene is TRBD1 (5 bases). V lost 5 bases to trimming and J lost 7 bases, with 13 bases between them. Germline V gene lookup returns CDR1 SGHRS and CDR2 YFSETQ. This CDR3 spans 14 amino acids. The CDR3 bases are TGCGCCAGCAGGGGGGACGGCGGGAATTCACCCCTCCACTTT. It translates to CASRGDGGNSPLHF.

For the CDR3, the DNA is TGCGCCACCCGGACAGACCAAGCTTTCTTT. Protein sequence: CATRTDQAFF. The gene calls are TRBV10-2 and TRBJ1-1, with a possible D match to TRBD1 (6 bases). Germline V gene lookup returns CDR1 WSHSY and CDR2 SAAADI. This CDR3 spans 10 amino acids. With 10 bases removed from V and 9 bases from J, the gap between germline ends came to 12 bases.

V is TRBV6-1 and J is TRBJ1-3; D is possibly TRBD1 (6 bases). The CDR3 extends over 15 amino acids. CDR1 is MNHNS, CDR2 SASEGT, per germline. V lost 6 bases to trimming and J lost 4 bases, with 16 bases between them. This CDR3 is CASSPGYRAGNTIYF. The DNA of the CDR3 is TGTGCCAGCAGCCCGGGGTACAGGGCCGGAAACACCATATATTTT.

The chain uses TRBV5-1 and TRBJ2-3; weak D call: TRBD2 (6 bases). The CDR3 runs 15 residues. The V gene's germline CDR1 is SGHRS and CDR2 YFSETQ. Trimming left V 3 bases short and J 3 bases short, with 14 bases between. CDR3 sequence: CASSWGLVLTDTQYF. CDR3 nucleotides: TGCGCCAGCAGCTGGGGACTCGTCTTAACAGATACGCAGTATTTT.

This clone was counted once. CDR3 nucleotides: TGTGCCAGCAGTGAACCTGAAGCTTTCTTT. Protein sequence: CASSEPEAFF. The chain uses TRBV6-1 and TRBJ1-1; D gene uncertain. Germline V lookup: CDR1 MNHNS, CDR2 SASEGT. V lost 2 bases, J lost 6 bases, and 1 base lay in between. The CDR3 contains 10 residues.

The chain links TRBV7-8 to TRBJ1-5; 10 positions agree with TRBD1. This CDR3 has 14 amino acids. The V gene end was trimmed by 3 bases and the J gene end by 7 bases; junction bases not matched to a gene: 3. Germline values: CDR1 SGHVS, CDR2 FQNEAQ. In DNA, the CDR3 is TGTGCCAGCAGCTTTACGGACAGGGGGCAGCCCCAGCATTTT. Translating it yields CASSFTDRGQPQHF.

The CDR3 bases are TGTGCCAGTCGGAGCTCCTACGAGCAGTACTTC. Translation: CASRSSYEQYF. The rearrangement uses TRBV19 and TRBJ2-7; D remains ambiguous. There are 11 residues in the CDR3. V was shortened by 8 bases and J by 0 bases, with 5 bases between the two germline ends. Per germline, CDR1 LNHDA and CDR2 SQIVND (reference sequence).

The chain recombines TRBV2 with TRBJ2-7, with TRBD2 matching 8 bases. Germline CDR1 SNHLY, CDR2 FYNNEI. The V gene end was trimmed by 8 bases and the J gene end by 2 bases; junction bases not matched to a gene: 8. This CDR3 has 14 amino acids. CDR3 sequence reads: CASFLAGLTYEQYF. Written as DNA, the CDR3 is TGTGCCAGCTTTCTAGCGGGCCTAACCTACGAGCAGTACTTC.

This clone was seen a handful of times. The chain couples TRBV27 to TRBJ1-1; 7 nucleotides match TRBD1. The V gene end was trimmed by 5 bases and the J gene end by 3 bases; junction bases not matched to a gene: 3. Looked up from germline, CDR1 is MNHEY and CDR2 is SMNVEV (reference sequence). The CDR3 is 13 residues long. The CDR3, as DNA: TGTGCCAGCAGTCCGCAGGGGGACACTGAAGCTTTCTTT. This codes for CASSPQGDTEAFF.

The chain combines TRBV7-9 with TRBJ1-1, with no clear D. The CDR3 contains 14 residues. V was cut by 2 bases and J by 0 bases, with 7 bases left in between. The germline gives CDR1 SEHNR, CDR2 FQNEAQ (reference sequence). CDR3 bases: TGTGCCAGCAGCTTATTAGGGCTGAACACTGAAGCTTTCTTT. It yields the protein CASSLLGLNTEAFF.

This clone was found once. The chain is built from TRBV14 and TRBJ2-1, with D possibly being TRBD2 (6 bases). V lost 5 bases, J lost 0 bases, and 11 bases lay in between. CDR3 size: 15 residues. CDR1 is SGHDN and CDR2 is FVKESK in the germline V gene. DNA of the CDR3: TGTGCCAGCAGCTACGGGACTCTCTCCTACAATGAGCAGTTCTTC. It specifies CASSYGTLSYNEQFF.

The genes are TRBV2 and TRBJ1-5; D uncertain. The germline CDR1 and CDR2 sequences are SNHLY and FYNNEI. This CDR3 has 12 amino acids. V was cut by 6 bases and J by 1 base, with 4 bases left in between. The CDR3: CASRDSNQPQHF. The DNA of the CDR3 is TGTGCCAGCAGGGACAGCAATCAGCCCCAGCATTTT.

In this sample, this clone turned up once. The chain employs TRBV9 and TRBJ1-5, with 7 bases matching TRBD1. CDR3 size: 15 residues. Germline V gene lookup returns CDR1 SGDLS and CDR2 YYNGEE. The V segment lost 4 bases and the J segment 3 bases; nucleotides outside the gene matches: 7. The CDR3 DNA reads TGTGCCAGCAGCTCCGGGACAGAACCCAATCAGCCCCAGCATTTT. Translation: CASSSGTEPNQPQHF.

To note about this clone: An end of the junction differs from the germline gene, which may be a read error. This sequence joins TRBV19 and TRBJ1-1; D is ambiguous. The CDR3 runs to 11 residues. CDR1 is LNHDA, CDR2 SQIVND, per germline (reference sequence). CDR3: CASSLDREAFF. DNA for the CDR3: TGTGCCAGTAGTTTAGACCGTGAAGCTTTCTTT.

This chain's CDR3 is CASSATWDTIPRADTQYF. The CDR3 bases are TGTGCCAGCAGCGCAACCTGGGACACTATCCCAAGGGCAGATACGCAGTATTTT. This chain joins TRBV9 and TRBJ2-3, with D perhaps matching TRBD1 (6 bases). The V gene lost 3 bases and the J gene lost 4 bases, with 24 bases spanning the gap. The germline V gene has CDR1 SGDLS and CDR2 YYNGEE. The CDR3 is 18 amino acids.

This clone was observed once. The chain carries TRBV7-2 and TRBJ2-7; maybe TRBD1 (5 bases). The germline V and J ends were trimmed by 3 bases and 5 bases, with 14 bases remaining between them. The CDR3 has 14 amino acids. Germline CDR1 is SGHTA and CDR2 is FQGNSA. The CDR3 protein is CASSFWQGENEQYF. The CDR3 coding sequence is TGTGCCAGCAGCTTCTGGCAGGGTGAGAACGAGCAGTACTTC. The variable domain in full, completed from reference TRBV7-2 and TRBJ2-7, reads GAGVSQSPSNKVTEKGKDVELRCDPISGHTALYWYRQSLGQGLEFLIYFQGNSAPDKSGLPSDRFSAERTGGSVSTLTIQRTQQEDSAVYLCASSFWQGENEQYFGPGTRLTVT.

V gene TRBV5-1 combines with J gene TRBJ1-1, with D tentatively TRBD1 (5 bases). The ends were cut back, 3 bases at V and 6 bases at J, with 18 bases in the middle. The V gene's germline CDR1 is SGHRS and CDR2 YFSETQ. The CDR3 is 15 residues long. CDR3 loop: CASSWAGTPGAEAFF. The CDR3, as DNA: TGCGCCAGCAGCTGGGCCGGGACCCCTGGAGCTGAAGCTTTCTTT.

The rearrangement uses TRBV7-9 and TRBJ1-6, with D possibly being TRBD1 (5 bases). The CDR3 runs to 15 residues. Trimming took 1 base from V and 5 from J, leaving 9 bases between them. The germline gives CDR1 SEHNR, CDR2 FQNEAQ (reference sequence). The CDR3 DNA sequence: TGTGCCAGCAGCTTAGGCCAGGGCAATAATTCACCCCTCCACTTT. The encoded protein is CASSLGQGNNSPLHF.

This clone was seen only once. The V call is TRBV6-5, the J call TRBJ1-1; possibly TRBD1 for D (5 bases). Trimming removed 6 bases from V and 6 bases from J, with 14 bases in between. From germline, CDR1 is MNHEY and CDR2 SVGAGI. The CDR3 totals 13 residues. In DNA form, the CDR3 reads TGTGCCAGCAGCTACCTCTACAGGTCTGAAGCTTTCTTT. Protein: CASSYLYRSEAFF.